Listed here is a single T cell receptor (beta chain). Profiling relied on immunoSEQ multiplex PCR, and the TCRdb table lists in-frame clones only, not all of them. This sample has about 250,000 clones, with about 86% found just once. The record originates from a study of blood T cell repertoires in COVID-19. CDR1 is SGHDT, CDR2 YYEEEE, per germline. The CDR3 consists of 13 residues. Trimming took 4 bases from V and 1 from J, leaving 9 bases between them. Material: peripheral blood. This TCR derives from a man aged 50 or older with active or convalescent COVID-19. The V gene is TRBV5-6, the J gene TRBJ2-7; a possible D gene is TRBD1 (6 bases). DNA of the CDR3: TGTGCCAGCAGCAACAGGGATTCCTACGAGCAGTACTTC. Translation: CASSNRDSYEQYF.